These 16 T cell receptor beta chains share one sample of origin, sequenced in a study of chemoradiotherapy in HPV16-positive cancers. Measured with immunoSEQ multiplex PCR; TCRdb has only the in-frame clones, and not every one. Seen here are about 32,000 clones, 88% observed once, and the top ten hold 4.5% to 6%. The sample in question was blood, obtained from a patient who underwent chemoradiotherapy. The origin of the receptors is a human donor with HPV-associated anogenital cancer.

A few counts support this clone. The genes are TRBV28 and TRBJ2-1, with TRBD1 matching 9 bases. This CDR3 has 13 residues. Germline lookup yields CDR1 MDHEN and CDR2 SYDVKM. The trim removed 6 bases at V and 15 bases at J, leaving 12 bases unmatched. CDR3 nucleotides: TGTGCCAGCAGCCCGGGACAGGGCCCTTTCGCGTTCTTC. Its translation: CASSPGQGPFAFF. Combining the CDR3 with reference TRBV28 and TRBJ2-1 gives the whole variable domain DVKVTQSSRYLVKRTGEKVFLECVQDMDHENMFWYRQDPGLGLRLIYFSYDVKMKEKGDIPEGYSVSREKKERFSLILESASTNQTSMYLCASSPGQGPFAFFGPGTRLTVL.

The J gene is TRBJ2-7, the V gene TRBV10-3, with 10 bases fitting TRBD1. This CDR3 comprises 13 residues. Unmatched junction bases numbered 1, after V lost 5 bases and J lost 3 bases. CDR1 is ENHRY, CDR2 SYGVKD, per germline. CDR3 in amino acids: CAISWDRGYEQYF. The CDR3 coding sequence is TGTGCCATCAGTTGGGACAGGGGCTACGAGCAGTACTTC.

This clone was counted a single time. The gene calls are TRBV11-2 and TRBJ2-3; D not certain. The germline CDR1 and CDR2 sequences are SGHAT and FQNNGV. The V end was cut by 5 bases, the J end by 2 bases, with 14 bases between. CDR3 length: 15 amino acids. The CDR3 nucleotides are TGTGCCAGCAGCATCCACAGTCGTGACACAGATACGCAGTATTTT. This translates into CASSIHSRDTDTQYF.

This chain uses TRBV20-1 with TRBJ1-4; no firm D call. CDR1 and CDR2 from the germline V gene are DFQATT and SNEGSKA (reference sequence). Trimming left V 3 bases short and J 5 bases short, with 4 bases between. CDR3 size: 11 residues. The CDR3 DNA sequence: TGCAGTGCTAGCCTAAATGAAAAACTGTTTTTT. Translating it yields CSASLNEKLFF.

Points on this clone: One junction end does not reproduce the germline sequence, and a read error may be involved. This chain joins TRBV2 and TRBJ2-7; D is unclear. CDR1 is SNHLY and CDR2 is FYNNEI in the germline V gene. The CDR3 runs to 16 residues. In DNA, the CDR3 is TGTGCCAGCAGTGGCCTCGGCTTTGCGCTCTCCCACGAGCAGTACTTC. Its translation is CASSGLGFALSHEQYF.

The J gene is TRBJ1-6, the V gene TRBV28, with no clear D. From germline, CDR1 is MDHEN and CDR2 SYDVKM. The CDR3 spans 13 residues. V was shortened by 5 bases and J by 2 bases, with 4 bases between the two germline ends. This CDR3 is CASSPPYNSPLHF. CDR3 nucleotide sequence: TGTGCCAGCAGTCCCCCCTATAATTCACCCCTCCACTTT.

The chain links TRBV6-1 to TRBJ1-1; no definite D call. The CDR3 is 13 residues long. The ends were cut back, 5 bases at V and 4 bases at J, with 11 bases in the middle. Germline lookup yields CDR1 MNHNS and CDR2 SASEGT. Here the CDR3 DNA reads TGTGCCAGCAGTAACGATCTCTCCACTGAAGCTTTCTTT. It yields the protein CASSNDLSTEAFF.

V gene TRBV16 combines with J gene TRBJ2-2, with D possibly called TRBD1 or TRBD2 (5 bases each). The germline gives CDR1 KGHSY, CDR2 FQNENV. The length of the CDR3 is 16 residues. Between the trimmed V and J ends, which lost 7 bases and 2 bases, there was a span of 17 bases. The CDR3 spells CASTSFGTTNTGELFF. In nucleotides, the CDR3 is TGTGCCAGCACGTCTTTCGGGACGACCAACACCGGGGAGCTGTTTTTT.

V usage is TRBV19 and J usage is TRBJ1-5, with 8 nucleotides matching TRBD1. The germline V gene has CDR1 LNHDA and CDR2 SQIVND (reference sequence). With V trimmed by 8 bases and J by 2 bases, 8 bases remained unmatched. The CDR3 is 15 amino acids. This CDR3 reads CASQDRGKGNQPQHF. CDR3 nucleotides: TGTGCCAGTCAAGACAGGGGCAAGGGCAATCAGCCCCAGCATTTT.

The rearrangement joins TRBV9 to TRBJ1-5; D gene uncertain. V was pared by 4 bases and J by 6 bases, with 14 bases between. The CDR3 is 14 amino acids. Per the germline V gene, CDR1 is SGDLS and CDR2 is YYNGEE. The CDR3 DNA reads TGTGCCAGCAGCTCGGACGGAGCAGGTCAGCCCCAGCATTTT. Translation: CASSSDGAGQPQHF.

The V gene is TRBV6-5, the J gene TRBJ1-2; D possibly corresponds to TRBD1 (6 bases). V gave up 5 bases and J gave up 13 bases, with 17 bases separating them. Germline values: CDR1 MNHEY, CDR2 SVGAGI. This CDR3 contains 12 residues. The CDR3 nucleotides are TGTGCCAGCAGTGCATACAGGGAAGGGCGCACCTTC. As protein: CASSAYREGRTF.

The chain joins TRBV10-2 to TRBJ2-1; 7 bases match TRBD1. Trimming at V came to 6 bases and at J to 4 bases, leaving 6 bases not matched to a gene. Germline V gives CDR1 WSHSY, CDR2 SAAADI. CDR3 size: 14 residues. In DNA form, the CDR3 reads TGCGCCAGCAGCCCGGGACAGAGATACAATGAGCAGTTCTTC. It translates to CASSPGQRYNEQFF.

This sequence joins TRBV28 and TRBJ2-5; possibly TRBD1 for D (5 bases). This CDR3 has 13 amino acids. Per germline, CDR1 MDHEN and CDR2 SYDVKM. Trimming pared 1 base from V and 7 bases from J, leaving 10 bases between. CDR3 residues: CASSLSDQGTQYF. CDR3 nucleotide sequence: TGTGCCAGCAGTTTATCGGACCAGGGGACCCAGTACTTC.

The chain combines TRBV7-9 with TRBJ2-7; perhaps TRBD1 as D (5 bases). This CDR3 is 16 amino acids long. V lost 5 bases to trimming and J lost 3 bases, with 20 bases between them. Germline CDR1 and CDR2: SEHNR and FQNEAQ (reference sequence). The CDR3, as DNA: TGTGCCAGCAGCGGATATGCTAGGGGCCTCGGCTACGAGCAGTACTTC. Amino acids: CASSGYARGLGYEQYF.

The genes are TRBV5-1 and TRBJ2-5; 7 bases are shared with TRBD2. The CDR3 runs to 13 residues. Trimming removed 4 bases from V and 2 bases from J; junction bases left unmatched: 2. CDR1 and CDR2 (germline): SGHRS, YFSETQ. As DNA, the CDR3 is TGCGCCAGCAGCAGGCGGGGGCAAGAGACCCAGTACTTC. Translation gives CASSRRGQETQYF. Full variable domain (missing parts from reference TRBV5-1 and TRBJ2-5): KAGVTQTPRYLIKTRGQQVTLSCSPISGHRSVSWYQQTPGQGLQFLFEYFSETQRNKGNFPGRFSGRQFSNSRSEMNVSTLELGDSALYLCASSRRGQETQYFGPGTRLLVL.

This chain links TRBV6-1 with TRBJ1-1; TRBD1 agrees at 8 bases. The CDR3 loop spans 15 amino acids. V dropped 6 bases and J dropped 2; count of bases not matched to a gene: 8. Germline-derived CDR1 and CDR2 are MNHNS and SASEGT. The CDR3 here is CASRQKGTGNTEAFF. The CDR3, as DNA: TGTGCCAGCAGACAAAAGGGGACAGGCAACACTGAAGCTTTCTTT.